The T cell receptor (beta chain) described here comes from a study of T cells after yellow fever vaccination. Study as a whole: Low-cell-number fractions underwent preparation using SMART-Seq v4 Ultra Low Input. Study-level findings and limits: Most primary-vaccination clones recurred post-booster (roughly 97% CD4, around 88% CD8).

This clonotype was detected many times. As yet, its antigen is unknown. TCR cDNA, made by 5'RACE template switching, carried an added universal primer site and UMIs. TCRdb called the 5' RACE reads again in MiXCR, with one record for every CDR3 protein. The table has approximately 580,000 distinct CDR3 sequences, 17% seen once; the top ten hold roughly 17%. The V gene end was trimmed by 4 bases and the J gene end by 5 bases; junction bases not matched to a gene: 8. This CDR3 is built from 17 residues. Germline V CDR1 and CDR2: SGHRS, YFSETQ. This specimen was PBMCs, taken 5 to 6 days after the first yellow fever vaccination. The chain employs TRBV5-1 and TRBJ2-3, with 15 bases identical to TRBD2. The sequence was obtained from a man aged 18 to 30 who received the YFV17D yellow fever vaccine. CDR3: CASSAPGLAGGQDTQYF. The DNA of the CDR3 is TGCGCCAGCAGCGCGCCGGGACTAGCGGGGGGTCAAGATACGCAGTATTTT.